What follows are 30 T cell receptor beta chains derived from one specimen sequenced in a study of blood T cell repertoires in COVID-19. Assay used: immunoSEQ multiplex PCR; TCRdb lists only in-frame clones, some missing. The table lists fewer than 300,000 clones, 85% to 90% of them singletons. Input material: peripheral blood. These receptors all come from a man aged 45-60 years with COVID-19, enrolled during active disease.

The chain carries TRBV13 and TRBJ2-1; D unclear. The CDR3 has 16 residues. The V gene's germline CDR1 is PRHDT and CDR2 FYEKMQ (reference sequence). Trimming took off 1 base at V and 0 bases at J, with 10 bases between the two ends. This CDR3 is CASSLVSQRSYNEQFF. The CDR3, as DNA: TGTGCCAGCAGCTTAGTATCCCAGCGCTCCTACAATGAGCAGTTCTTC.

This chain links TRBV9 with TRBJ1-2; D not resolved. CDR1 is SGDLS and CDR2 is YYNGEE in the germline V gene. The CDR3 extends over 15 amino acids. V was clipped by 0 bases and J by 0 bases, with 9 bases between them. The CDR3 sequence: CASSVDPTPNYGYTF. The CDR3 bases are TGTGCCAGCAGCGTAGACCCCACTCCTAACTATGGCTACACCTTC.

The rearrangement uses TRBV18 and TRBJ2-1, with TRBD2 identical over 7 bases. The CDR3 has 14 amino acids. CDR1 KGHSH and CDR2 LQKENI come from the germline V gene. The V and J ends lost 2 bases and 8 bases, in that order; junction bases with no gene match: 6. The CDR3 here is CASSPDPGRDEQFF. The DNA of the CDR3 is TGTGCCAGCTCACCAGATCCAGGGAGGGATGAGCAGTTCTTC.

The chain links TRBV27 to TRBJ2-5, with 12 bases matching TRBD2. The CDR3 consists of 18 residues. In germline, CDR1 is MNHEY, CDR2 SMNVEV (reference sequence). Trimming took 2 bases from V and 4 from J; bases not matched to a gene: 11. CDR3 loop: CASSLGLSSGGVGETQYF. DNA of the CDR3: TGTGCCAGCAGTTTAGGGTTGTCTAGCGGGGGGGTCGGAGAGACCCAGTACTTC.

This chain joins TRBV12-3 or TRBV12-4 and TRBJ1-5, with 9 positions matching TRBD1. The CDR3 runs 13 residues. With V trimmed by 5 bases and J by 6 bases, 2 bases remained unmatched. The CDR3 region has the DNA TGTGCCAGCAGTCGGGACAGGGTTCAGCCCCAGCATTTT. Protein: CASSRDRVQPQHF.

CDR3 region: CASSQIQGITDTQYF. CDR3 bases: TGTGCCAGCAGCCAAATACAGGGGATAACAGATACGCAGTATTTT. The chain employs TRBV3-1 (or the pseudogene TRBV3-2) and TRBJ2-3, with 7 nucleotides matching TRBD1. The CDR3 contains 15 residues. Germline assignment: CDR1 LGHDT and CDR2 YNNKEL (reference sequence). The trim removed 2 bases at V and 3 bases at J, leaving 5 bases unmatched.

The chain carries TRBV5-1 and TRBJ1-6; D is ambiguous. The length of the CDR3 is 15 residues. V gave up 5 bases and J gave up 9 bases, with 18 bases separating them. Per germline, CDR1 SGHRS and CDR2 YFSETQ. The CDR3 sequence: CASSSRGLGSSPLHF. The CDR3 region has the DNA TGCGCCAGCAGTTCCCGTGGTCTTGGTAGTTCACCCCTCCACTTT.

This clone was detected only a few times. This sequence joins TRBV7-6 and TRBJ2-2, with D possibly being TRBD2 (5 bases). The CDR3 has 18 residues. V was pared by 0 bases and J by 0 bases, with 14 bases between. Germline V lookup: CDR1 SGHVS, CDR2 FNYEAQ. In DNA form, the CDR3 reads TGTGCCAGCAGCTTAGCAGGGCTAGCTTCAACGAACACCGGGGAGCTGTTTTTT. Amino acid sequence: CASSLAGLASTNTGELFF.

The V call is TRBV9, the J call TRBJ1-2, with a possible D match to TRBD1 (6 bases). V was trimmed by 0 bases and J by 2 bases, leaving 11 bases between them. In germline, CDR1 is SGDLS, CDR2 YYNGEE. This CDR3 is 15 amino acids long. The CDR3 loop reads CASSVGGGTNYGYTF. For the CDR3, the DNA is TGTGCCAGCAGCGTAGGCGGGGGGACAAACTATGGCTACACCTTC.

This sequence joins TRBV6-2 or TRBV6-3 and TRBJ1-5; 7 bases agree with TRBD1. CDR1 is MNHEY and CDR2 is SVGEGT in the germline V gene. Germline trimming cut 5 bases from V and 9 bases from J; bases unmatched to any gene: 13. The CDR3 totals 15 residues. CDR3 in amino acids: CASSPDRPLILPQHF. CDR3 nucleotides: TGTGCCAGCAGTCCGGACAGGCCGTTAATTTTGCCCCAGCATTTT.

The genes are TRBV27 and TRBJ2-7; D gene ambiguous. This CDR3 is built from 15 residues. The germline V gene has CDR1 MNHEY and CDR2 SMNVEV (reference sequence). Trimming shortened V by 5 bases and J by 1 base, and 15 bases separated the two germline ends. This CDR3 is CASSTDGGPSYEQYF. The CDR3 nucleotides read TGTGCCAGCAGTACCGACGGCGGCCCTTCCTACGAGCAGTACTTC.

This rearrangement joins TRBV27 to TRBJ2-1; 7 nucleotides match TRBD2. This CDR3 contains 15 residues. Germline CDR1 and CDR2: MNHEY and SMNVEV (reference sequence). V lost 5 bases to trimming and J lost 3 bases; unmatched junction nucleotides: 7. The CDR3 sequence: CASSAFAGDYNEQFF. DNA for the CDR3: TGTGCCAGCAGTGCTTTTGCGGGGGACTACAATGAGCAGTTCTTC.

The gene calls are TRBV5-5 and TRBJ1-5; 9 nucleotides line up with TRBD1. V lost 2 bases to trimming and J lost 5 bases; unmatched junction nucleotides: 5. This CDR3 spans 15 amino acids. CDR1 is SGHKS and CDR2 is YYEKEE in the germline V gene (reference sequence). The CDR3 reads CASSFTGTGHQPQHF. Written as DNA, the CDR3 is TGTGCCAGCAGCTTTACCGGGACAGGGCATCAGCCCCAGCATTTT.

In regard to this clone: The identical CDR3 is also encoded by other nucleotide sequences in the sample. The V and J genes are TRBV12-3 or TRBV12-4 and TRBJ2-7; D is perhaps TRBD2 (6 bases). The V and J ends lost 2 bases and 10 bases respectively, with 9 bases between them. The CDR3 spans 11 residues. The CDR3 here is CASSLRREQYF. The CDR3 bases are TGTGCCAGCAGTTTAAGGAGGGAACAGTACTTC.

As concerns this clone: One junction end does not reproduce the germline sequence, and a read error may be involved. The sample carries other DNA sequences with the same CDR3. This chain uses TRBV18 with TRBJ1-2, with TRBD1 identical over 8 bases. Per the germline V gene, CDR1 is KGHSH and CDR2 is LQKENI. The CDR3 sequence is 15 residues long. The CDR3 DNA reads as TGCGCCAGCTCACCGATGCGACAGGGGAACTATGGCTACACCTTC. This codes for CASSPMRQGNYGYTF.

V gene TRBV2 combines with J gene TRBJ2-4; 7 bases are a match to TRBD1. Per the germline V gene, CDR1 is SNHLY and CDR2 is FYNNEI. The CDR3 is 15 amino acids. Trimming cost V 8 bases and J 1 base; bases outside gene matches: 8. The CDR3 DNA is TGTGCCAGCGCGGCCCCGGGACAGGCCAAAAACATTCAGTACTTC. It codes for CASAAPGQAKNIQYF.

The sample holds one count of this clone. The chain joins TRBV7-9 to TRBJ1-6, with D possibly matching TRBD1 (5 bases). The V end lost 4 bases, the J end lost 4 bases, and 11 bases lay between the germline ends. This CDR3 has 15 amino acids. Per the germline V gene, CDR1 is SEHNR and CDR2 is FQNEAQ (reference sequence). Written as DNA, the CDR3 is TGTGCCAGCAGCTCTGACGGGGGGTATAATTCACCCCTCCACTTT. Residues: CASSSDGGYNSPLHF.

This chain links TRBV28 with TRBJ2-5; 7 nucleotides align to TRBD1. The CDR3 has 17 amino acids. The J segment lost 2 bases and the V segment lost 4 bases, leaving 13 bases of the junction unmatched. Germline loops: CDR1 MDHEN, CDR2 SYDVKM. In nucleotides, the CDR3 is TGTGCCAGCAGTTATCTCCGGGCAGGGGGATCACAAGAGACCCAGTACTTC. It codes for CASSYLRAGGSQETQYF.

V and J are TRBV11-1 and TRBJ2-5, with 7 bases matching TRBD1. The CDR3 runs 13 residues. Germline CDR1 is SGHAT and CDR2 is FQDESV (reference sequence). The trim removed 4 bases at V and 1 base at J, leaving 0 bases unmatched. CDR3 protein: CASSYRGQETQYF. CDR3 coding DNA: TGTGCCAGCAGCTACAGGGGCCAAGAGACCCAGTACTTC.

The chain is built from TRBV7-9 and TRBJ2-7, with D tentatively TRBD1 (6 bases). Germline V gives CDR1 SEHNR, CDR2 FQNEAQ (reference sequence). V lost 1 base and J lost 5, with 12 bases in between. CDR3 length equals 14 residues. The CDR3 DNA follows: TGTGCCAGCAGCTTAGTTCTGGGGGCAGACGAGCAGTACTTC. Its translation: CASSLVLGADEQYF.

The gene calls are TRBV29-1 and TRBJ1-1, with a tentative D call TRBD1 (6 bases). Germline V gene data show CDR1 as SQVTM and CDR2 as ANQGSEA. The CDR3 length is 14 residues. Trimming pared 5 bases from V and 4 bases from J, leaving 17 bases between. The CDR3 is CSVLGQGGGTEAFF. As DNA, the CDR3 is TGCAGCGTTCTAGGGCAGGGAGGGGGCACTGAAGCTTTCTTT.

The CDR3 nucleotides read TGTGCCAGCAGTTACGAGGACAAGTACGAGCAGTACTTC. Translated: CASSYEDKYEQYF. The chain couples TRBV6-2 or TRBV6-3 to TRBJ2-7, with TRBD1 as a possible D gene (5 bases). This CDR3 is built from 13 residues. Germline V gene data show CDR1 as MNHEY and CDR2 as SVGEGT. The ends were cut back, 2 bases at V and 4 bases at J, with 9 bases in the middle.

In nucleotides, the CDR3 is TGTGCCTGGACAGGGGATGGCTACACCTTC. As protein: CAWTGDGYTF. This chain links TRBV30 with TRBJ1-2; maybe TRBD1 (6 bases). The CDR3 is 10 amino acids. Germline V gives CDR1 GTSNPN, CDR2 SVGIG (reference sequence). Trimming shortened V by 4 bases and J by 6 bases, and 6 bases separated the two germline ends.

The chain combines TRBV7-3 with TRBJ1-1; 8 bases agree with TRBD1. The trim removed 3 bases at V and 11 bases at J, leaving 8 bases unmatched. From germline, CDR1 is SGHTA and CDR2 FQGTGA. The CDR3 has 13 amino acids. CDR3 sequence: CASSLSGQVPAFF. CDR3 in DNA: TGTGCCAGCAGCTTGTCGGGACAGGTCCCCGCTTTCTTT.

The chain joins TRBV4-1 to TRBJ2-1, with 11 bases aligning to TRBD2. Germline CDR1 and CDR2: MGHRA and YSYEKL. The CDR3 is made up of 14 amino acids. Germline trimming cut 6 bases from V and 10 bases from J; bases unmatched to any gene: 8. The CDR3, as DNA: TGCGCCAGCAGTCAACTAGCGGGAGTTCTAGAGCAGTTCTTC. This gives the protein CASSQLAGVLEQFF.

V gene TRBV7-2 combines with J gene TRBJ2-2, with 7 bases lining up with TRBD1. V dropped 1 base and J dropped 2; count of bases not matched to a gene: 4. Germline V gives CDR1 SGHTA, CDR2 FQGNSA. CDR3 length: 16 amino acids. The CDR3 sequence: CASSLVPGGNTGELFF. CDR3 sequence (DNA): TGTGCCAGCAGCTTAGTCCCAGGGGGAAACACCGGGGAGCTGTTTTTT. Based on the CDR3 plus reference TRBV7-2 and TRBJ2-2, the full variable domain is GAGVSQSPSNKVTEKGKDVELRCDPISGHTALYWYRQSLGQGLEFLIYFQGNSAPDKSGLPSDRFSAERTGGSVSTLTIQRTQQEDSAVYLCASSLVPGGNTGELFFGEGSRLTVL.

The chain has TRBV11-3 and TRBJ2-1; possible D gene TRBD2, 6 bases. The V end lost 5 bases, the J end lost 8 bases, and 28 bases lay between the germline ends. CDR1 is SGHNT, CDR2 YENEEA, per germline. The CDR3 extends over 18 amino acids. CDR3 coding DNA: TGTGCCAGCAGCATAACGTTTGGGGTGGCGGGGTCCTCGGATGAGCAGTTCTTC. Amino acids: CASSITFGVAGSSDEQFF.

This chain connects TRBV6-2 or TRBV6-3 to TRBJ2-3, with 11 bases aligning to TRBD2. The V gene end was trimmed by 0 bases and the J gene end by 2 bases; junction bases not matched to a gene: 1. The germline V gene has CDR1 MNHEY and CDR2 SVGEGT. The CDR3 spans 16 residues. Here the CDR3 DNA reads TGTGCCAGCAGTTACTCGGGACTAGCGGCCACAGATACGCAGTATTTT. Translating it yields CASSYSGLAATDTQYF.

This clone was seen a few times. The genes are TRBV5-5 and TRBJ2-2, with a tentative D call TRBD2 (6 bases). The CDR3 is made up of 15 amino acids. Germline-derived CDR1 and CDR2 are SGHKS and YYEKEE (reference sequence). V was shortened by 2 bases and J by 5 bases, with 13 bases between the two germline ends. The CDR3: CASSFQAGETGELFF. In nucleotides, the CDR3 is TGTGCCAGCAGCTTTCAAGCGGGCGAAACCGGGGAGCTGTTTTTT. The variable domain in full, completed from reference TRBV5-5 and TRBJ2-2, reads DAGVTQSPTHLIKTRGQQVTLRCSPISGHKSVSWYQQVLGQGPQFIFQYYEKEERGRGNFPDRFSARQFPNYSSELNVNALLLGDSALYLCASSFQAGETGELFFGEGSRLTVL.

The chain joins TRBV6-2 or TRBV6-3 to TRBJ2-7; TRBD2 is a possible D gene (6 bases). The germline V and J ends were trimmed by 6 bases and 4 bases, with 13 bases remaining between them. In germline, CDR1 is MNHEY, CDR2 SVGEGT. The length of the CDR3 is 13 residues. CDR3 DNA sequence: TGTGCCAGCAGCCGGGACTCCTTATACGAGCAGTACTTC. Translation: CASSRDSLYEQYF.